One T cell receptor (beta chain) is described in this entry. This clonotype came up many times. Its antigen target is currently unknown. No much larger clonotype is one base removed from it; base qualities were not supplied. The time point label of this sample denotes: newly diagnosed GD, antithyroid drugs for less than 3 months. RNA was extracted from PBMCs in TRIzol for both TCR sequencing and RNA sequencing. The diagnosis of Graves' disease followed American Thyroid Association guidelines. Patients were recruited from an endocrinology department in Xi'an, China. Each patient gave about 9.1 milliliters of peripheral blood, collected in an EDTA anticoagulant tube. PBMCs were isolated by Ficoll Paque Plus density gradient separation without further T cell sorting. RNA quality was checked with an Agilent 2100 Bioanalyzer and agarose gel, and concentration with a NanoDrop 2000. This sample was included in a study of regulatory T cells in long-lasting Graves disease (dated by TCRdb to the early 2020s). Some background on the complete study: Antithyroid drugs had been taken for less than 3 months by newly diagnosed Graves' disease patients. A total of about 35 samples underwent TCR sequencing, from about 13 patients with persistent Graves' disease and 20 or so patients with newly diagnosed Graves' disease. The study was conducted in China and was registered as a clinical trial. Patients with persistent Graves' disease were compared with patients with newly diagnosed Graves' disease using TCR sequencing and RNA sequencing of peripheral blood.

The CDR3 starts with the cysteine, ends with the phenylalanine, and has 11 residues. Kept here is only the CDR3 DNA, which spans 33 bases and is read in frame from base 1. According to the germline V gene (reference sequence), CDR1 reads SEHNR and CDR2 reads FQNEAQ. Trimming at the junction amounts to 6 bases on V and 7 bases on J, and the germline ends lie 6 bases apart. Receptor amplification or capture employed multiplex PCR. TCRdb names Illumina HiSeq 4000 as the instrument used. iRepertoire HTBI primers and Arm-PCR amplification of CDR3 regions were used to construct TCR beta libraries. PCR products were gel purified before sequencing. The original methods were these. Gene usage analysis of CDR3 amino acid clonotypes relied on the roughly 60 TRBV and fewer than 15 TRBJ segments identified across samples. COPE and FqMerger were used to merge the filtered high-quality paired reads into contigs. BLAST was used to align contigs to IMGT TRBV, TRBD and TRBJ reference genes, with CDR3 defined following IMGT. Highly expanded clones were defined as clonotypes with a frequency above 0.1%. Repertoire diversity was measured by Shannon entropy, and V-J evenness by the Gini coefficient. A clonotype found in more than one individual was treated as public. TCRdb's own reprocessing of the public reads used fastp at Q25 and MiXCR and kept productive beta chains. For every CDR3 protein sequence, its rows merge into one entry that carries the most common genes and DNA. TCRdb's processing, not the authors', yielded these V and J calls. The sample yields 200,000 to 250,000 distinct CDR3 sequences; roughly 18% were counted once. Together, the top ten hold 22% of the sample.

Overall results and qualifications from the work: As a limitation, the authors acknowledged that the small sample size may reduce accuracy. Persistent Graves' disease patients showed lower TCR Shannon entropy and fewer highly expanded clones than newly diagnosed patients, suggesting clonal expansion. A larger number of public clonotypes was shared among persistent patients (more than 2,500) than among newly diagnosed patients (roughly 970). Only peripheral blood was studied, because thyroid tissue, the primary lesion, was inaccessible. Sequencing and analysis were restricted to the TCR beta chain. TRBV28, TRBJ1-2 and TRBJ2-5 were preferentially used in persistent disease, while TRBV20-1 and TRBJ2-1 were favored in newly diagnosed disease.

This receptor was obtained from a female donor with Graves disease. Sequences were derived from peripheral blood mononuclear cells (PBMCs), sampled at new diagnosis, from a patient treated with antithyroid drugs. Here the chain combines TRBV7-9 and TRBJ1-4; no D gene is confidently identified. The nucleotides are TGTGCCAGCAGAGGGCTTGAAAAACTGTTTTTT. This gives the protein CASRGLEKLFF.